This T cell receptor beta chain emerged from a study of PD-1 blockade in classical Hodgkin lymphoma. Note on this clone: The target antigen is unknown.

The method was immunoSEQ multiplex PCR; TCRdb's version includes in-frame clones alone and lacks a portion of them. The repertoire holds approximately 41,000 clones, with around 83% as singletons. Losses at the gene ends were 8 bases for V and 7 bases for J; bases not matched to a gene: 8. The CDR3 totals 14 residues. Per germline, CDR1 MDHEN and CDR2 SYDVKM. Broader study findings: Exclusion was the outcome for patients who began nivolumab under 1 year after ASCT.

Every patient had relapsed following autologous stem cell transplantation, and cohorts differed in brentuximab vedotin exposure. This material consisted of peripheral blood mononuclear cells (PBMCs), taken before the second cycle of nivolumab. The TCR originated in a human donor with classical Hodgkin lymphoma. The gene calls are TRBV28 and TRBJ1-4, with 9 bases matching TRBD1. CDR3 loop: CASGSGTGFEKLFF. In DNA form, the CDR3 reads TGTGCCAGCGGATCCGGGACAGGGTTTGAAAAACTGTTTTTT. The full variable domain, its missing parts supplied by reference TRBV28 and TRBJ1-4, is DVKVTQSSRYLVKRTGEKVFLECVQDMDHENMFWYRQDPGLGLRLIYFSYDVKMKEKGDIPEGYSVSREKKERFSLILESASTNQTSMYLCASGSGTGFEKLFFGSGTQLSVL.